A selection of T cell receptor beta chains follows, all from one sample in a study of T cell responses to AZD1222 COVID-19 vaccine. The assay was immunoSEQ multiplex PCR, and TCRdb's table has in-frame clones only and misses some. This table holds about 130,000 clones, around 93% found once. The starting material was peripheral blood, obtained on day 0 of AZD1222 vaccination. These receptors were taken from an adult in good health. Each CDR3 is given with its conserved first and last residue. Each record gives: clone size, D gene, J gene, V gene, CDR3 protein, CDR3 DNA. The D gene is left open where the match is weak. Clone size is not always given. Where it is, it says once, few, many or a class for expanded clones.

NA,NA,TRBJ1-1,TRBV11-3,CASSKGGNTEAFF,TGTGCCAGCAGCAAGGGGGGAAACACTGAAGCTTTCTTT
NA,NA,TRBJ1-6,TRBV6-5,CASKVDRMNSPLHF,TGTGCCAGCAAAGTAGACAGGATGAATTCACCCCTCCACTTT
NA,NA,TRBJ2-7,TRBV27,CASSLSTRVLSHEQYF,TGTGCCAGCAGTTTATCGACTAGGGTATTATCCCACGAGCAGTACTTC
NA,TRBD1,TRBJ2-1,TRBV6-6,CASSYRTGYYWEQFF,TGTGCCAGCAGTTATCGGACAGGGTATTACTGGGAGCAGTTCTTC
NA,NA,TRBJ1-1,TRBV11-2,CASSKGGDPEAFF,TGTGCCAGCAGTAAGGGAGGGGATCCTGAAGCTTTCTTT
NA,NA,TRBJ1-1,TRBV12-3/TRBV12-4,CASSFSIGRAFF,TGTGCCAGCAGTTTTAGTATTGGGAGGGCTTTCTTT
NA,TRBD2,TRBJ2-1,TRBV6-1,CASSVFASGGQKEQFF,TGTGCCAGCAGTGTATTCGCTAGCGGGGGGCAGAAAGAGCAGTTCTTC
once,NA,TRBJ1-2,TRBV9,CASSVQGIAGYTF,TGTGCCAGCAGCGTACAGGGGATCGCTGGCTACACCTTC
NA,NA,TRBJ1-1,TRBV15,CATSRDLVTGSTNTEAFF,TGTGCCACCAGCAGAGATTTAGTTACAGGGAGTACGAACACTGAAGCTTTCTTT
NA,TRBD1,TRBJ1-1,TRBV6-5,CASIPWDRGTEAFF,TGTGCCAGCATCCCTTGGGACAGGGGAACTGAAGCTTTCTTT
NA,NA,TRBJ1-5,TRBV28,CASSPSGQINQPQHF,TGTGCCAGCAGCCCTAGCGGACAGATCAATCAGCCCCAGCATTTT
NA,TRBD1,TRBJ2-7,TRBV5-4,CASSPRDSHYEQYF,TGTGCCAGCAGCCCTCGGGACAGCCACTACGAGCAGTACTTC
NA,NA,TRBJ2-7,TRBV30,CAWGWATEQYF,TGTGCCTGGGGTTGGGCCACCGAGCAGTACTTC
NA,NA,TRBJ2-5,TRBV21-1,CASRDPQYF,TGTGCCAGCAGGGATCCCCAGTACTTC
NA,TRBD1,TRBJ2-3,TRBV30,CAWSGGQGADTQYF,TGTGCCTGGAGTGGAGGGCAGGGGGCAGATACGCAGTATTTT
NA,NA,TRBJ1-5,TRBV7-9,CASSLSQDQPQHF,TGTGCCAGCAGCTTGTCACAAGATCAGCCCCAGCATTTT
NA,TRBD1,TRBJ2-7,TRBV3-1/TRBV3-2,CASSQGETGGAYEQYF,TGTGCCAGCAGCCAAGGGGAGACAGGGGGCGCCTACGAGCAGTACTTC
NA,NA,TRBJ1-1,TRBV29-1,CSVGQNEAFF,TGCAGCGTTGGACAGAACGAAGCTTTCTTT
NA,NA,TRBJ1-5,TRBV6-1,CASSERQRHSNQPQHF,TGTGCCAGCAGTGAGAGACAGAGACATAGCAATCAGCCCCAGCATTTT
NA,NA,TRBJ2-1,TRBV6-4,CASSADGGGSKQFF,TGTGCCAGCAGTGCAGACGGGGGCGGATCGAAGCAGTTCTTC
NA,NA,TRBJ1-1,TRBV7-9,CASSLRGGRWVNTEAFF,TGTGCCAGCAGCCTAAGAGGGGGTCGATGGGTGAACACTGAAGCTTTCTTT
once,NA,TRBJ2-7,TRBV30,CAWRRVGASLSYEQYF,TGTGCCTGGAGAAGGGTCGGCGCCTCTTTATCCTACGAGCAGTACTTC
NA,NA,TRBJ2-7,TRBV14,CASSQGYEQYF,TGTGCCAGCAGCCAAGGATACGAGCAGTACTTC
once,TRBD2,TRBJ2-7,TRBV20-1,CSASGGEEQYF,TGCAGTGCTAGCGGGGGGGAAGAGCAGTACTTC
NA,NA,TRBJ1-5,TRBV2,CASSVSGWDQPQHF,TGTGCCAGCAGCGTGTCAGGTTGGGATCAGCCCCAGCATTTT
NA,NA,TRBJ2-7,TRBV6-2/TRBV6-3,CASSFKTWSSYEQYF,TGTGCCAGCAGTTTTAAGACCTGGAGCTCCTACGAGCAGTACTTC
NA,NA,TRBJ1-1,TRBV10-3,CAIRGRTEAFF,TGTGCCATCAGAGGTAGGACTGAAGCTTTCTTT
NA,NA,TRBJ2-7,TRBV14,CASSQEQAGYDEQYF,TGTGCCAGCAGCCAAGAACAGGCTGGGTACGACGAGCAGTACTTC
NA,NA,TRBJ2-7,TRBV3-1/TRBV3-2,CASSQDFGRAYEQYF,TGTGCCAGCAGCCAAGATTTTGGCAGGGCCTACGAGCAGTACTTC
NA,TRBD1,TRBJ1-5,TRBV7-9,CASSPTGQAIQPQHF,TGTGCCAGCAGCCCCACCGGACAGGCCATTCAGCCCCAGCATTTT
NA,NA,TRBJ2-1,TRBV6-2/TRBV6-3,CASSYRGSAIGDEQFF,TGTGCCAGCAGTTATAGGGGTTCGGCGATCGGCGATGAGCAGTTCTTC